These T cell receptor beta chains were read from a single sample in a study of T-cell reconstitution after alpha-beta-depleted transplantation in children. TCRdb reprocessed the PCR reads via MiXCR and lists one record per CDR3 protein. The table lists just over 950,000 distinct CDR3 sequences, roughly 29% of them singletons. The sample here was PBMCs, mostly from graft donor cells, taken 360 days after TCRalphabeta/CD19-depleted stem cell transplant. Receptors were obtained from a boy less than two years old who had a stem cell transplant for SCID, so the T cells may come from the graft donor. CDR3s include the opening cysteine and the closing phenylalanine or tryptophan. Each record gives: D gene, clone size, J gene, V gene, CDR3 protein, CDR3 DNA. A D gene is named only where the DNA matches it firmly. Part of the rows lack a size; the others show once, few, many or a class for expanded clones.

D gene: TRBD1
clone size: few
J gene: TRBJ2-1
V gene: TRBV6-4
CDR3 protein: CASSAEQGVYEQFF
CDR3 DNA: TGTGCCAGCAGTGCCGAACAGGGGGTATATGAGCAGTTCTTC

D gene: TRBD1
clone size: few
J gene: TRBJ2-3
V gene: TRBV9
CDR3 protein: CASRGTGDTDTQYF
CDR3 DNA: TGTGCCAGCCGAGGGACAGGGGATACAGATACGCAGTATTTT

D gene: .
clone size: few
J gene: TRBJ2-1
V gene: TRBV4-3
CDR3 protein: CASSQDRQFHYNEQFF
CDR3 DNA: TGCGCCAGCAGCCAAGACAGACAATTCCACTACAATGAGCAGTTCTTC

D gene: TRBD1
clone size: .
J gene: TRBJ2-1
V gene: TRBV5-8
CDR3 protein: CASSRGQGGYNEQFF
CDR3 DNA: TGTGCCAGCAGCCGCGGACAGGGTGGCTACAATGAGCAGTTCTTC

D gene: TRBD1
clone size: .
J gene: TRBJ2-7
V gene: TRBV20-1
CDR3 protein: CSARGQGGAYEQYF
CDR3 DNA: TGCAGTGCCCGGGGACAGGGGGGGGCCTACGAGCAGTACTTC

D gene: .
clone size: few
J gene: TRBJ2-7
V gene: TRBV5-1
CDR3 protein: CASSWDPRDGSYEQYF
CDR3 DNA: TGCGCCAGCAGCTGGGACCCCCGGGACGGATCCTACGAGCAGTACTTC

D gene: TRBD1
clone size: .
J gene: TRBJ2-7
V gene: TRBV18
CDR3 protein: CASSLGTGTANPYEQYF
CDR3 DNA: TGTGCCAGCTCACTGGGCACCGGGACAGCTAATCCCTACGAGCAGTACTTC

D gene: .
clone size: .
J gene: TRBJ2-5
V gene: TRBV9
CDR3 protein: CASSGGGGPETQYF
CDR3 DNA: TGTGCCAGCAGCGGGGGCGGGGGCCCAGAGACCCAGTACTTC

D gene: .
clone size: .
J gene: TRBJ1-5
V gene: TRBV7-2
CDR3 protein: CASSLLRQPQHF
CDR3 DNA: TGTGCCAGCAGCTTATTAAGGCAGCCCCAGCATTTT

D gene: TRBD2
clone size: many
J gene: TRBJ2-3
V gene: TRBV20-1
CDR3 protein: CSVSDSGGEDTQYF
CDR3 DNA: TGCAGTGTTTCGGATAGCGGGGGGGAAGATACGCAGTATTTT

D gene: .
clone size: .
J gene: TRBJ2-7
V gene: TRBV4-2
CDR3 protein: CASSQALNPGLHISYEQYF
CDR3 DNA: TGTGCCAGCAGCCAAGCGCTAAACCCGGGGTTACATATCTCCTACGAGCAGTACTTC

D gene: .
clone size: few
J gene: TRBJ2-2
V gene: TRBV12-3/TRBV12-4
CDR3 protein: CASSFNRGALDGELFF
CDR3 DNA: TGTGCCAGCAGTTTTAATCGCGGGGCCCTCGACGGGGAGCTGTTTTTT

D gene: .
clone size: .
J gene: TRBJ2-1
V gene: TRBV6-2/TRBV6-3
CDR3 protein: CASSYTRQEQFF
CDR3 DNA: TGTGCCAGCAGTTACACTCGACAGGAACAGTTCTTC

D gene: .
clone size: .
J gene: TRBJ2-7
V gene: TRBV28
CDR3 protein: CASSLPSAVVYEQYF
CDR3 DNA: TGTGCCAGCAGCCTGCCGTCGGCAGTAGTCTACGAGCAGTACTTC

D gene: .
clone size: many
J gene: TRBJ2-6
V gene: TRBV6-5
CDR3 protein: CASSYQGSGANVLTF
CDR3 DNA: TGTGCCAGCAGTTACCAGGGCTCTGGGGCCAACGTCCTGACTTTC

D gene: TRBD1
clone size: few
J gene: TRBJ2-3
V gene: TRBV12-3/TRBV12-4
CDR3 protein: CASSPYRGQGAVTQYF
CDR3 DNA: TGTGCCAGCAGTCCATACCGGGGACAGGGGGCAGTTACGCAGTATTTT

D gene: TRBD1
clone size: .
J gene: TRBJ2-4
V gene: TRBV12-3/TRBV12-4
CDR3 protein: CASSLRGQGRNIQYF
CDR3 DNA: TGTGCCAGCAGTTTAAGGGGACAGGGGAGAAACATTCAGTACTTC

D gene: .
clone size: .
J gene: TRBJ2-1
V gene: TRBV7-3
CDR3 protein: CASSPGGRGYNEQFF
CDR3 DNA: TGTGCCAGCAGCCCGGGAGGCAGGGGGTACAATGAGCAGTTCTTC

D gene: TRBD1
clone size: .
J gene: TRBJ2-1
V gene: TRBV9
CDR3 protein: CASSSPGTGFYNEQFF
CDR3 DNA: TGTGCCAGCAGCAGCCCCGGGACAGGGTTTTACAATGAGCAGTTCTTC

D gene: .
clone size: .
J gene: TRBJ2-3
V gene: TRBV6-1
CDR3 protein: CASSEVALDTQYF
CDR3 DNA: TGTGCCAGCAGTGAAGTAGCCTTAGATACGCAGTATTTT

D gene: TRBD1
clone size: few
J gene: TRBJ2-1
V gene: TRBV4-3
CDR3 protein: CASSHPGQGKNEQFF
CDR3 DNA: TGCGCCAGCAGCCACCCGGGACAGGGGAAGAATGAGCAGTTCTTC

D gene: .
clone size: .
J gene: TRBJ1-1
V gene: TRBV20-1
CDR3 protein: CSAREERREAFF
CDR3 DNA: TGCAGTGCTAGAGAGGAAAGGCGTGAAGCTTTCTTT

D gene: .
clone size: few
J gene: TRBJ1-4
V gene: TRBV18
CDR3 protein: CASSPRRRATNEKLFF
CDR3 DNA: TGTGCCAGCTCACCACGTCGCCGTGCAACTAATGAAAAACTGTTTTTT

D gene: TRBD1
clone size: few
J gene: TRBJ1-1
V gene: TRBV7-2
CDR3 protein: CASSPHRGGGTEAFF
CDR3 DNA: TGTGCCAGCAGCCCACACAGGGGAGGAGGCACTGAAGCTTTCTTT

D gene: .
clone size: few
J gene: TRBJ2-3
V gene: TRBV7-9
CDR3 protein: CASSLWASGTDTQYF
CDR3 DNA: TGTGCCAGCAGCTTATGGGCTAGCGGCACAGATACGCAGTATTTT

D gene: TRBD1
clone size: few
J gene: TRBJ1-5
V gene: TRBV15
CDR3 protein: CATSRVGTGDQPQHF
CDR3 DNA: TGTGCCACCAGCAGAGTGGGGACAGGGGATCAGCCCCAGCATTTT

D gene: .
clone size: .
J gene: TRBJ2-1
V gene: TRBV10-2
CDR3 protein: CASSGWGYPYNEQFF
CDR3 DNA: TGCGCCAGCAGTGGATGGGGCTACCCCTACAATGAGCAGTTCTTC

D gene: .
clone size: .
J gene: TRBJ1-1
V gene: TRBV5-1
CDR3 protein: CASRDQGNTEAFF
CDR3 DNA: TGCGCCAGCAGGGACCAGGGGAACACTGAAGCTTTCTTT

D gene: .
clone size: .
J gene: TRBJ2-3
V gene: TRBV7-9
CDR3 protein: CASSPERGSTDTQYF
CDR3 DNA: TGTGCCAGCAGCCCCGAAAGGGGGAGCACAGATACGCAGTATTTT

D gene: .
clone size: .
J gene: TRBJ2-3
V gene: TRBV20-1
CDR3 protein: CSARNAVDTQYF
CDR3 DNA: TGCAGTGCTAGAAATGCCGTCGATACGCAGTATTTT

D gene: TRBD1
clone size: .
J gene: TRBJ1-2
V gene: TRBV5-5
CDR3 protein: CASSFSPGQKGGYTF
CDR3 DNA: TGTGCCAGCAGCTTTTCTCCGGGACAGAAGGGAGGCTACACCTTC

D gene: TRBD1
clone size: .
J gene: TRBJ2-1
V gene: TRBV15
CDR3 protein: CATSMYIAAQGALYNEQFF
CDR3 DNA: TGTGCCACCAGCATGTATATCGCCGCACAGGGGGCCCTTTACAATGAGCAGTTCTTC

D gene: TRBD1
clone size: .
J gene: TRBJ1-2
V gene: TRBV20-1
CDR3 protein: CSARDPQGRYGYTF
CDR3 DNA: TGCAGTGCTAGAGACCCACAGGGGCGCTATGGCTACACCTTC

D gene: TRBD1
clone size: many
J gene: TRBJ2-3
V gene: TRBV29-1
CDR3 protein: CSVEDQGARRDTQYF
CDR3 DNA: TGCAGCGTTGAAGATCAGGGGGCGAGAAGAGATACGCAGTATTTT

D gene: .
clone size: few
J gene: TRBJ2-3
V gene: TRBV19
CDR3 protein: CASSLSPNSQSQYF
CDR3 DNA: TGTGCCAGTAGTCTAAGCCCAAACTCGCAGTCGCAGTATTTT

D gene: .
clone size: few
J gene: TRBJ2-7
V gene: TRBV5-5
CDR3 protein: CASSYRDTHYEQYF
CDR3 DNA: TGTGCCAGCAGTTACCGGGACACCCACTACGAGCAGTACTTC

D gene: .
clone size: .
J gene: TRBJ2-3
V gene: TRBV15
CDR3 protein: CATSRDLPGGGADTQYF
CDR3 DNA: TGTGCCACCAGCAGAGATTTACCGGGGGGCGGAGCAGATACGCAGTATTTT

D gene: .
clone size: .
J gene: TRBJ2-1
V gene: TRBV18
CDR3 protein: CASSPEKGIGYNEQFF
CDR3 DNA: TGTGCCAGCTCACCGGAAAAGGGAATCGGATACAATGAGCAGTTCTTC

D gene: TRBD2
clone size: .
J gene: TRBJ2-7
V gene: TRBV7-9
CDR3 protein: CASSLKGTRGEQYF
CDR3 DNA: TGTGCCAGCAGCTTAAAAGGGACTAGAGGCGAGCAGTACTTC

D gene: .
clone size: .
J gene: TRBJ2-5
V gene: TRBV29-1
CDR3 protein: CSVTGDRKPETQYF
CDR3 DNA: TGCAGCGTTACCGGGGACCGAAAACCGGAGACCCAGTACTTC

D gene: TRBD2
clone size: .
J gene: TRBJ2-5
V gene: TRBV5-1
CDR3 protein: CASSPQGSSGGAAKTQYF
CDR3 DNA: TGCGCCAGCAGCCCCCAGGGATCTAGCGGGGGGGCTGCGAAGACCCAGTACTTC

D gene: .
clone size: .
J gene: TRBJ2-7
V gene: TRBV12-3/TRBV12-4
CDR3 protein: CASRKEQGIAYEQYF
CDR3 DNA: TGTGCCAGCAGGAAAGAACAGGGTATCGCCTACGAGCAGTACTTC

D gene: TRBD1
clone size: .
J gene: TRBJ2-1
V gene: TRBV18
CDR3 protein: CASSPSVTGTVSYNEQFF
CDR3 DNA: TGTGCCAGCTCACCTTCAGTAACCGGGACAGTATCCTACAATGAGCAGTTCTTC

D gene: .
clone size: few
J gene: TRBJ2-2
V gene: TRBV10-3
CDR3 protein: CATLNTGELFF
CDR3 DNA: TGTGCCACCTTGAACACCGGGGAGCTGTTTTTT

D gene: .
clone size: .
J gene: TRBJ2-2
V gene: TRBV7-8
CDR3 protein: CASSLVPGALPGELFF
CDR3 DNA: TGTGCCAGCAGCTTAGTCCCGGGGGCCCTTCCCGGGGAGCTGTTTTTT

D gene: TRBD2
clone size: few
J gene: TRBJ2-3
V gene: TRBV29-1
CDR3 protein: CSVTKGTSETDTQYF
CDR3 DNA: TGCAGCGTCACTAAGGGGACTAGTGAGACAGATACGCAGTATTTT

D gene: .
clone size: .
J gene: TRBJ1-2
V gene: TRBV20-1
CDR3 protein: CSARTGEKDGYTF
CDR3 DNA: TGCAGTGCTAGGACCGGGGAGAAAGATGGCTACACCTTC